One sample yielded the 27 T cell receptor beta chains listed below, sequenced in a study of cytomegalovirus exposure and HLA in healthy donors. In the PCR, 60 Vbeta and 13 Jbeta primers were used. Sequencing was performed with immunoSEQ multiplex PCR; in TCRdb, only in-frame clones are kept and a portion is missing. This repertoire shows around 110,000 clones, 70% to 80% found once; its top ten account for over 1.5%. The specimen sequenced was PBMCs. Receptors were obtained from a woman younger than 30 in good health and CMV-seronegative.

V usage is TRBV2 and J usage is TRBJ1-2; perhaps TRBD1 as D (5 bases). Germline values: CDR1 SNHLY, CDR2 FYNNEI. The CDR3 covers 14 residues. The V end was cut by 3 bases, the J end by 6 bases, with 14 bases between. CDR3 in amino acids: CASSDGGFDHGYTF. CDR3 nucleotides: TGTGCCAGCAGTGACGGGGGTTTTGACCATGGCTACACCTTC.

This clone has just a few counts. V and J are TRBV13 and TRBJ1-2; 7 bases are a match to TRBD1. V was pared by 3 bases and J by 4 bases, with 8 bases of the junction left unmatched. The CDR3 has 15 amino acids. The germline CDR1 and CDR2 sequences are PRHDT and FYEKMQ (reference sequence). CDR3 loop: CASSLRSGTAYGYTF. DNA for the CDR3: TGTGCCAGCAGCTTGCGTTCCGGGACAGCCTATGGCTACACCTTC.

The chain carries TRBV5-1 and TRBJ2-7; D is possibly TRBD1 (5 bases). CDR1 and CDR2 from the germline V gene are SGHRS and YFSETQ. This CDR3 has 15 amino acids. V lost 0 bases, J lost 4 bases, and 14 bases lay in between. In nucleotides, the CDR3 is TGCGCCAGCAGCTTGGCAGGGCCCTTCGGGTACGAGCAGTACTTC. This gives the protein CASSLAGPFGYEQYF.

This sequence joins TRBV28 and TRBJ1-1; TRBD1 is a possible D gene (5 bases). V lost 3 bases and J lost 3, with 11 bases in between. Germline assignment: CDR1 MDHEN and CDR2 SYDVKM. The CDR3 has 14 residues. The CDR3 region has the DNA TGTGCCAGCAGTTTTTTCTCGGGGGACACTGAAGCTTTCTTT. This codes for CASSFFSGDTEAFF.

The gene calls are TRBV4-1 and TRBJ1-5, with D hard to call. Germline assignment: CDR1 MGHRA and CDR2 YSYEKL. The CDR3 runs 14 residues. With 4 bases removed from V and 6 bases from J, the gap between germline ends came to 13 bases. The CDR3 coding sequence is TGCGCCAGCAGCCCCGCAGGCCGAGTTCAGCCCCAGCATTTT. Protein sequence: CASSPAGRVQPQHF.

In this sample, this clone turned up a few times. V usage is TRBV30 and J usage is TRBJ1-1; the match to TRBD1 covers 8 bases. The junction had 2 bases not matched to a gene; V was cut back by 1 base and J by 4 bases. CDR1 and CDR2 from the germline V gene are GTSNPN and SVGIG (reference sequence). This CDR3 has 13 residues. The CDR3 nucleotides are TGTGCCTGGAGTGAGCAGGGGGCCACTGAAGCTTTCTTT. Translating gives CAWSEQGATEAFF. Based on the CDR3 plus reference TRBV30 and TRBJ1-1, the full variable domain is SQTIHQWPATLVQPVGSPLSLECTVEGTSNPNLYWYRQAAGRGLQLLFYSVGIGQISSEVPQNLSASRPQDRQFILSSKKLLLSDSGFYLCAWSEQGATEAFFGQGTRLTVV.

The DNA for the CDR3 is TGTGCCAGCAGAAGATCCGAGGGCGGACCGGTGCTGAGTGGCTACACCTTC. Its protein product is CASRRSEGGPVLSGYTF. J is TRBJ1-2 and V is TRBV27; D is unclear. The germline V gene encodes CDR1 MNHEY and CDR2 SMNVEV (reference sequence). The V gene lost 6 bases and the J gene lost 7 bases, with 27 bases spanning the gap. The CDR3 totals 17 residues.

The rearrangement links TRBV19 to TRBJ2-7; D may be TRBD1 (5 bases). The germline V and J ends were trimmed by 3 bases and 4 bases, with 16 bases remaining between them. The germline gives CDR1 LNHDA, CDR2 SQIVND (reference sequence). The CDR3 extends over 15 amino acids. CDR3: CASSMVTGSLYEQYF. The CDR3 DNA reads TGTGCCAGTAGTATGGTCACAGGCAGTCTTTACGAGCAGTACTTC.

This clone is labeled as medium-sized. The chain recombines TRBV5-1 with TRBJ1-2; maybe TRBD1 (5 bases). The ends were cut back, 6 bases at V and 6 bases at J, with 18 bases in the middle. Germline V gives CDR1 SGHRS, CDR2 YFSETQ. This CDR3 spans 14 amino acids. CDR3 in amino acids: CASNPGSGAHGYTF. The DNA of the CDR3 is TGCGCCAGCAACCCTGGAAGTGGGGCCCATGGCTACACCTTC.

The chain couples TRBV7-9 to TRBJ1-4; D possibly corresponds to TRBD1 (5 bases). This CDR3 has 15 residues. The germline gives CDR1 SEHNR, CDR2 FQNEAQ (reference sequence). Trimming removed 5 bases at V and 4 bases at J, with 14 bases between. The CDR3, as DNA: TGTGCCAGCAGCGCCTCGGGGGGGGTTAATGAAAAACTGTTTTTT. This encodes CASSASGGVNEKLFF.

CDR3: CASSLAGLSYEQYF. The CDR3 bases are TGCGCCAGCAGCTTGGCAGGATTGAGCTACGAGCAGTACTTC. The gene calls are TRBV5-1 and TRBJ2-7; D not resolved. Germline V gene sequence: CDR1 SGHRS, CDR2 YFSETQ. The germline V and J ends were trimmed by 0 bases and 3 bases, with 10 bases remaining between them. The CDR3 runs 14 residues.

The chain is built from TRBV28 and TRBJ2-3; possibly TRBD2 for D (5 bases). CDR1 MDHEN and CDR2 SYDVKM come from the germline V gene. Trimming shortened V by 6 bases and J by 0 bases, and 19 bases separated the two germline ends. The CDR3 sequence is 17 residues long. CDR3 bases: TGTGCCAGCAGCCCTCTACCGGACTGGATAAGCACAGATACGCAGTATTTT. Amino acid sequence: CASSPLPDWISTDTQYF.

This rearrangement joins TRBV5-1 to TRBJ1-1; 10 bases agree with TRBD1. Germline CDR1 and CDR2: SGHRS and YFSETQ. CDR3 length equals 15 residues. The V segment lost 4 bases and the J segment 4 bases; nucleotides outside the gene matches: 7. CDR3 in amino acids: CASSNRQGAITEAFF. The CDR3 nucleotides read TGCGCCAGCAGCAATAGACAGGGGGCGATCACTGAAGCTTTCTTT.

This chain uses TRBV2 with TRBJ1-6; 10 bases map to TRBD1. CDR1 is SNHLY, CDR2 FYNNEI, per germline. V shed 7 bases and J 15 bases; nucleotides not matched to a gene: 9. The CDR3 runs to 13 residues. CDR3 bases: TGTGCCAGCACCCCTGGGACAGGGGAGCACCTCCACTTT. Amino acids: CASTPGTGEHLHF.

The rearrangement uses TRBV14 and TRBJ2-5; 9 nucleotides line up with TRBD1. There are 17 residues in the CDR3. V trimming: 2 bases; J trimming: 4 bases; junction bases outside the gene matches: 11. Germline V gene sequence: CDR1 SGHDN, CDR2 FVKESK. CDR3 region: CASSQQNPGQGLETQYF. The CDR3 nucleotides are TGTGCCAGCAGCCAACAAAACCCCGGACAGGGGCTAGAGACCCAGTACTTC. The full variable domain, completed using reference TRBV14 and TRBJ2-5, is EAGVTQFPSHSVIEKGQTVTLRCDPISGHDNLYWYRRVMGKEIKFLLHFVKESKQDESGMPNNRFLAERTGGTYSTLKVQPAELEDSGVYFCASSQQNPGQGLETQYFGPGTRLLVL.

V gene TRBV19 combines with J gene TRBJ2-6; a possible D gene is TRBD1 (5 bases). Looked up from germline, CDR1 is LNHDA and CDR2 is SQIVND (reference sequence). This CDR3 is 15 amino acids long. Trimming left V 10 bases short and J 2 bases short, with 15 bases between. The CDR3, as DNA: TGTGCCACACACTCAAGGGGCACTGGGGCCAACGTCCTGACTTTC. This gives the protein CATHSRGTGANVLTF.

This chain joins TRBV6-5 and TRBJ1-1; 9 nucleotides match TRBD1. The CDR3 has 14 amino acids. Trimming cost V 2 bases and J 7 bases; bases outside gene matches: 5. Per the germline V gene, CDR1 is MNHEY and CDR2 is SVGAGI. The CDR3 spells CASSYVGTGFEAFF. CDR3 sequence (DNA): TGTGCCAGCAGTTACGTCGGGACAGGGTTTGAAGCTTTCTTT.

This clone was detected only a few times. The chain joins TRBV13 to TRBJ1-1; D remains unclear. The CDR3 loop spans 13 amino acids. Per the germline V gene, CDR1 is PRHDT and CDR2 is FYEKMQ (reference sequence). Trimming pared 0 bases from V and 5 bases from J, leaving 7 bases between. This CDR3 reads CASSLGRDTEAFF. As DNA, the CDR3 is TGTGCCAGCAGCTTAGGGAGGGATACTGAAGCTTTCTTT.

V and J are TRBV5-6 and TRBJ2-7; D is possibly TRBD1 (5 bases). Between the trimmed V and J ends, which lost 0 bases and 5 bases, there was a span of 6 bases. Germline CDR1 reads SGHDT; CDR2 reads YYEEEE. The CDR3 has 12 residues. CDR3 amino acids: CASSLEDNEQYF. The CDR3 bases are TGTGCCAGCAGCTTGGAGGACAACGAGCAGTACTTC.

This chain links TRBV7-3 with TRBJ1-1; 8 bases agree with TRBD1. Trimming removed 5 bases from V and 9 bases from J; junction bases left unmatched: 8. This CDR3 is 13 amino acids long. Per the germline V gene, CDR1 is SGHTA and CDR2 is FQGTGA. This CDR3 reads CASSPTDRGKAFF. CDR3 nucleotides: TGTGCCAGCAGCCCTACAGACAGGGGCAAAGCTTTCTTT.

The genes are TRBV9 and TRBJ1-5; D remains unclear. The germline V and J ends were trimmed by 0 bases and 0 bases, with 7 bases remaining between them. The germline V gene encodes CDR1 SGDLS and CDR2 YYNGEE. This CDR3 has 15 residues. CDR3 region: CASSVDPYSNQPQHF. The CDR3 bases are TGTGCCAGCAGCGTAGACCCCTATAGCAATCAGCCCCAGCATTTT.

The chain uses TRBV9 and TRBJ2-7; tentatively, D is TRBD2 (5 bases). V was clipped by 0 bases and J by 0 bases, with 10 bases between them. CDR3 length equals 15 residues. Germline loops: CDR1 SGDLS, CDR2 YYNGEE. In DNA form, the CDR3 reads TGTGCCAGCAGCGTAGAAAGCGGAAGCTCCTACGAGCAGTACTTC. As protein: CASSVESGSSYEQYF.

The V and J genes are TRBV28 and TRBJ1-4, with TRBD1 matching over 10 bases. The CDR3 sequence is 14 residues long. The trim removed 7 bases at V and 2 bases at J, leaving 1 base unmatched. CDR1 is MDHEN and CDR2 is SYDVKM in the germline V gene. The chain's CDR3 is CASTGQGTNEKLFF. In DNA form, the CDR3 reads TGTGCCAGCACGGGACAGGGGACTAATGAAAAACTGTTTTTT.

In this sample, this clone turned up a few times. CDR3 loop: CASTPLGRLNTEAFF. The DNA of the CDR3 is TGTGCCAGCACCCCCTTAGGGAGGTTGAACACTGAAGCTTTCTTT. This chain uses TRBV9 with TRBJ1-1, with no clear D. The ends were cut back, 6 bases at V and 0 bases at J, with 15 bases in the middle. The germline V gene encodes CDR1 SGDLS and CDR2 YYNGEE. This CDR3 region has 15 residues.

The J gene is TRBJ2-7, the V gene TRBV13; D may be TRBD1 (6 bases). The CDR3 totals 15 residues. V dropped 3 bases and J dropped 2 bases, with 14 bases sitting between them. Germline values: CDR1 PRHDT, CDR2 FYEKMQ (reference sequence). The CDR3 bases are TGTGCCAGCAGCTTGACAACAGGGAAAACCTACGAGCAGTACTTC. It specifies CASSLTTGKTYEQYF.

This chain links TRBV19 with TRBJ1-4; D unclear. CDR3 length: 13 amino acids. Trimming took 9 bases from V and 6 from J, leaving 14 bases between them. Germline-derived CDR1 and CDR2 are LNHDA and SQIVND (reference sequence). The CDR3 DNA follows: TGTGCCAGCCGAACCGGAGCTGATGAAAAACTGTTTTTT. It translates to CASRTGADEKLFF.

The genes are TRBV2 and TRBJ2-7; possible D gene TRBD1, 5 bases. Germline-derived CDR1 and CDR2 are SNHLY and FYNNEI. V was shortened by 4 bases and J by 3 bases, with 13 bases between the two germline ends. The length of the CDR3 is 14 residues. This chain's CDR3 is CASSVQGTLYEQYF. The CDR3 nucleotides read TGTGCCAGCAGTGTGCAGGGAACCCTCTACGAGCAGTACTTC.